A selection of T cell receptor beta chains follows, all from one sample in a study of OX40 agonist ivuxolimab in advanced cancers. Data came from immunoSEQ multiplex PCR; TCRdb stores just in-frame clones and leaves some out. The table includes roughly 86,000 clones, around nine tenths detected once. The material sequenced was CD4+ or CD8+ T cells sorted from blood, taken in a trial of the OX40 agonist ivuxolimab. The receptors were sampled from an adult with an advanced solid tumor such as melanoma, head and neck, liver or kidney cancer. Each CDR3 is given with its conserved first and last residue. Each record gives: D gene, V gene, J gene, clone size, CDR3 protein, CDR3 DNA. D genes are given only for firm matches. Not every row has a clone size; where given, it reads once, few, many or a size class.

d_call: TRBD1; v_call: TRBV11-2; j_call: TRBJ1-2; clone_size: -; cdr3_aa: CASSSPPPGTGNYGYTF; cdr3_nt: TGTGCCAGCAGCTCCCCCCCGCCCGGGACAGGGAATTATGGCTACACCTTC
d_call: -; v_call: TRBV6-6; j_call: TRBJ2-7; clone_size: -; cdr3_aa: CASSPFSSYEQYF; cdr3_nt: TGTGCCAGCAGCCCCTTTAGCTCCTACGAGCAGTACTTC
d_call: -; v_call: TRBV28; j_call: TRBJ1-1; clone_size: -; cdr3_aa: CASSSIRAEAFF; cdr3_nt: TGTGCCAGCAGCTCTATACGCGCTGAAGCTTTCTTT
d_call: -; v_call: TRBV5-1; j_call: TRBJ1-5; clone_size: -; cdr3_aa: CASSLGEGNQPQHF; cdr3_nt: TGCGCCAGCAGCTTGGGAGAGGGCAATCAGCCCCAGCATTTT
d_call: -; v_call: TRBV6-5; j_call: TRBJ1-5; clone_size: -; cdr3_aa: CASSYAGLGSPQHF; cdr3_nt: TGTGCCAGCAGTTACGCCGGCTTGGGGTCGCCCCAGCATTTT
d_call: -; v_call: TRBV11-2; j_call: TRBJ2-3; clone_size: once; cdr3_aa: CASSSGLTTDTQYF; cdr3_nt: TGTGCCAGTTCCTCGGGACTTACCACAGATACGCAGTATTTT
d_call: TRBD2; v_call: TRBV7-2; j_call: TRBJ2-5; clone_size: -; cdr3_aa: CASSRLTSDNRKTQYF; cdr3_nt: TGTGCCAGCAGCCGACTGACTAGCGACAATAGGAAGACCCAGTACTTC
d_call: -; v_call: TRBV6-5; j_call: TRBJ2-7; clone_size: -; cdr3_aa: CASSSFRGAYEQYF; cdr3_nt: TGTGCCAGCAGTTCCTTTCGGGGAGCCTACGAGCAGTACTTC
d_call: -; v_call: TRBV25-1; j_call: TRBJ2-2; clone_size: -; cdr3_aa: CASSPHSPTGELFF; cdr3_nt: TGTGCCAGCTCCCCCCATTCCCCCACCGGGGAGCTGTTTTTT
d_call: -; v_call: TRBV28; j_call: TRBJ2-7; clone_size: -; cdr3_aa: CASSLPGSRDEQYF; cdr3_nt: TGTGCCAGCAGTTTACCCGGCTCGAGGGACGAGCAGTACTTC
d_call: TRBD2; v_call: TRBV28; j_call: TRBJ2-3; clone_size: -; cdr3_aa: CASSVTSPDTQYF; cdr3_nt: TGTGCCAGCAGCGTGACTAGCCCAGATACGCAGTATTTT
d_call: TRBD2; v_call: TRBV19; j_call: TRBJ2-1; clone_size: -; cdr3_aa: CASRMALAANEQFF; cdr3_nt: TGTGCCAGTAGAATGGCACTAGCGGCCAATGAGCAGTTCTTC
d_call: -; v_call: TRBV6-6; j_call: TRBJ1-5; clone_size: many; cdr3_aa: CASSYGGREAPQHF; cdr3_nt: TGTGCCAGCAGTTACGGGGGCAGGGAGGCGCCCCAGCATTTT
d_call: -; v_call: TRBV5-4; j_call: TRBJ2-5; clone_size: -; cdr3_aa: CASSRTAVETQYF; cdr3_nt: TGTGCCAGCAGTCGTACTGCAGTCGAGACCCAGTACTTC
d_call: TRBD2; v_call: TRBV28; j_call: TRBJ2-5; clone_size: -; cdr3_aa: CASTGGRETQYF; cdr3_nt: TGTGCCAGCACCGGGGGGAGGGAGACCCAGTACTTC
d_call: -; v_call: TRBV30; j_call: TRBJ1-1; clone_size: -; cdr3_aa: CAWLGQNTEAFF; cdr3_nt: TGTGCCTGGTTGGGACAGAACACTGAAGCTTTCTTT
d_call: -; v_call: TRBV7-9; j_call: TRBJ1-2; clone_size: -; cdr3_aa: CASSLEFGWYGYTF; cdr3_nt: TGTGCCAGCAGCTTAGAATTTGGGTGGTATGGCTACACCTTC
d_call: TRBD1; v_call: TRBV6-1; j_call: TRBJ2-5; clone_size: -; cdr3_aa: CASSEDRVGTQYF; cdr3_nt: TGTGCCAGCAGCGAGGACAGGGTTGGGACCCAGTACTTC
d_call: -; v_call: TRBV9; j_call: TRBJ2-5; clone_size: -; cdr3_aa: CASSVAGREETQYF; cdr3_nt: TGTGCCAGCAGCGTAGCAGGGAGAGAAGAGACCCAGTACTTC
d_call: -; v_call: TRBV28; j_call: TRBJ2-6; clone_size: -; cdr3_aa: CASTLGPGANVLTF; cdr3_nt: TGTGCCAGCACCCTGGGGCCTGGGGCCAACGTCCTGACTTTC